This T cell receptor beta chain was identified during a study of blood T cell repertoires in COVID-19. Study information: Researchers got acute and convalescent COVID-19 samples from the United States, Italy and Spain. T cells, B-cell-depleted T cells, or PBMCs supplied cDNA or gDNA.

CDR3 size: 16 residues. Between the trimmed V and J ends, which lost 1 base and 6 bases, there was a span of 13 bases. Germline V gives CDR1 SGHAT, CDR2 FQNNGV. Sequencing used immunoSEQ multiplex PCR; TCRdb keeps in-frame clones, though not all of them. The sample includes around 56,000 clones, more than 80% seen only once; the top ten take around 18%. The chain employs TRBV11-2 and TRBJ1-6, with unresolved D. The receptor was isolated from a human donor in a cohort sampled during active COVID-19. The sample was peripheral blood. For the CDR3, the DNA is TGTGCCAGCAGCTTAGCCCCAGAGAGGTTTAATTCACCCCTCCACTTT. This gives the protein CASSLAPERFNSPLHF.